The 5 T cell receptor beta chains in this list originate from one sample, sequenced in a study of blood T cells in healthy people across ages. Next came a second PCR, run for about 7 to 12 cycles, which used a sample-barcoded 5' primer along with a J-beta primer mix. MiXCR, run by TCRdb on the 5' RACE reads, gives a single entry per CDR3 protein. The repertoire holds about 1.8 million distinct CDR3 sequences, around half seen once, with more than 2% in the top ten. Sequencing was performed on blood. These receptor sequences come from a woman aged 40 to 50 in good health.

The chain uses TRBV28 and TRBJ2-1; no clear D. The CDR3 is made up of 13 amino acids. The V end was cut by 5 bases, the J end by 5 bases, with 10 bases between. Germline assignment: CDR1 MDHEN and CDR2 SYDVKM. CDR3 residues: CASSPPHNNEQFF. The CDR3 DNA reads TGTGCCAGCAGTCCCCCACACAACAATGAGCAGTTCTTC.

In its sample, this clonotype was seen once. The chain carries TRBV12-3 or TRBV12-4 and TRBJ2-2; possible D gene TRBD1, 5 bases. Deletions cut 6 bases from V and 4 bases from J, with 12 bases between. The CDR3 extends over 14 amino acids. In DNA, the CDR3 is TGTGCCAGCAGAAGGCAGGGTGGCACCGGGGAGCTGTTTTTT. Translating it yields CASRRQGGTGELFF.

J is TRBJ2-7 and V is TRBV9; 8 nucleotides match TRBD1. Trimming took 4 bases from V and 7 from J; bases not matched to a gene: 10. This CDR3 is built from 14 residues. CDR1 and CDR2 from the germline V gene are SGDLS and YYNGEE. This CDR3 reads CASSRTGRYNEQYF. In DNA, the CDR3 is TGTGCCAGCAGCAGGACAGGGCGCTACAATGAGCAGTACTTC. The variable domain in full, completed from reference TRBV9 and TRBJ2-7, reads DSGVTQTPKHLITATGQRVTLRCSPRSGDLSVYWYQQSLDQGLQFLIQYYNGEERAKGNILERFSAQQFPDLHSELNLSSLELGDSALYFCASSRTGRYNEQYFGPGTRLTVT.

With respect to this clonotype: This may come from a read error, since a much larger clone is one base off. This chain uses TRBV7-2 with TRBJ1-2; 7 nucleotides agree with TRBD1. The CDR3 is 13 amino acids. J was trimmed by 10 bases and V by 5 bases; bases with no gene match: 10. Germline V gene sequence: CDR1 SGHTA, CDR2 FQGNSA. CDR3 DNA sequence: TGTGCCAGCAGCGTAGGCGGACAGGTTGACTACACCTTC. It translates to CASSVGGQVDYTF.

V and J are TRBV21-1 and TRBJ2-1; the DNA was not used to check the table's D call, TRBD2. TRBV21-1 has pseudogene status. CDR3 length: 17 amino acids. The CDR3 region has the DNA TGTGCCAGCAGCAAAGGGACTGGCGGCCTGGATCTCAATGAGCAGTTCTTC. This sequence encodes CASSKGTGGLDLNEQFF.